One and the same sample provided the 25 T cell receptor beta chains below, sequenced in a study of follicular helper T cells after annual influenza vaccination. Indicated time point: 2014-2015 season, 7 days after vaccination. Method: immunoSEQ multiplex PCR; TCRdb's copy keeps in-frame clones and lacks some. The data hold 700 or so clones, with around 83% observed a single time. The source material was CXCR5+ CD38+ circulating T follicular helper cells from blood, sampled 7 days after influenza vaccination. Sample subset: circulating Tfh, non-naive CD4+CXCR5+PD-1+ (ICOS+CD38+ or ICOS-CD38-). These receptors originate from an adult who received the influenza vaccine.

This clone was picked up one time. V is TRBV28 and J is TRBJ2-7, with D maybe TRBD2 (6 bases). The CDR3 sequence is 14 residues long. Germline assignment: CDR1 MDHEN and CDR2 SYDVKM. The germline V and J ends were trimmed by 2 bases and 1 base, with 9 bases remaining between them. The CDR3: CASSLGGSSYEQYF. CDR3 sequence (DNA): TGTGCCAGCAGTTTAGGGGGGTCTTCCTACGAGCAGTACTTC. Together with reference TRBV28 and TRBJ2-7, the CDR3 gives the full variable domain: DVKVTQSSRYLVKRTGEKVFLECVQDMDHENMFWYRQDPGLGLRLIYFSYDVKMKEKGDIPEGYSVSREKKERFSLILESASTNQTSMYLCASSLGGSSYEQYFGPGTRLTVT.

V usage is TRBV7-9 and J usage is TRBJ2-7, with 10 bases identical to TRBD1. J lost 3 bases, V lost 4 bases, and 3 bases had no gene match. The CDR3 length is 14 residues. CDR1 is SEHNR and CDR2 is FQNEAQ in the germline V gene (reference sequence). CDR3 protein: CASSYWTGGYEQYF. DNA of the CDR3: TGTGCCAGCAGCTACTGGACAGGGGGCTACGAGCAGTACTTC. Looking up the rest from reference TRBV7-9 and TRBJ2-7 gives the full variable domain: DTGVSQNPRHKITKRGQNVTFRCDPISEHNRLYWYRQTLGQGPEFLTYFQNEAQLEKSRLLSDRFSAERPKGSFSTLEIQRTEQGDSAMYLCASSYWTGGYEQYFGPGTRLTVT.

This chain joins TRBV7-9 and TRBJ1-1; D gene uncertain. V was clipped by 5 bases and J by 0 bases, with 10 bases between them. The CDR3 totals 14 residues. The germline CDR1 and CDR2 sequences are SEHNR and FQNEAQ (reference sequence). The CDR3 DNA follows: TGTGCCAGCAGCGATACAGAGCTGAACACTGAAGCTTTCTTT. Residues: CASSDTELNTEAFF. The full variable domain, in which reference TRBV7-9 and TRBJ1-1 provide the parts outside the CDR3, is DTGVSQNPRHKITKRGQNVTFRCDPISEHNRLYWYRQTLGQGPEFLTYFQNEAQLEKSRLLSDRFSAERPKGSFSTLEIQRTEQGDSAMYLCASSDTELNTEAFFGQGTRLTVV.

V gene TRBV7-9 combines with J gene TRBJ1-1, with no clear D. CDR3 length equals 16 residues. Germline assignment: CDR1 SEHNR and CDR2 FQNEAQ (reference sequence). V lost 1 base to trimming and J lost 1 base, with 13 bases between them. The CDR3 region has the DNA TGTGCCAGCAGCTTAGGAGGTTACGGTCCGAACACTGAAGCTTTCTTT. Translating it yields CASSLGGYGPNTEAFF.

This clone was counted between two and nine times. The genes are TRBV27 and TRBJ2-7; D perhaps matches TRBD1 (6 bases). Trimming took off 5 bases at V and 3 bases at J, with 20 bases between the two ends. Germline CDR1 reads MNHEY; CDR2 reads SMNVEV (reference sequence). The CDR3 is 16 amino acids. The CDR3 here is CASSPGLGAVDYEQYF. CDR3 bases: TGTGCCAGCAGTCCTGGGTTGGGGGCGGTAGACTACGAGCAGTACTTC.

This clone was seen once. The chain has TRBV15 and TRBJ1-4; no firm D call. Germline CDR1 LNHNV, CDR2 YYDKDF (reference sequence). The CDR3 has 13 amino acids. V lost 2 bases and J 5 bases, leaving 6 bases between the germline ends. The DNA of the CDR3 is TGTGCCACCAGCAGACGAATAAATGAAAAACTGTTTTTT. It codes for CATSRRINEKLFF.

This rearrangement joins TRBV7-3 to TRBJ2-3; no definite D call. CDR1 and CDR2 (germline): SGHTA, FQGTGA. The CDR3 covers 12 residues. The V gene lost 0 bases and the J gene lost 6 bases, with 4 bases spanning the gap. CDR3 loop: CASSLTGDTQYF. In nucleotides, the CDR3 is TGTGCCAGCAGCTTAACTGGGGATACGCAGTATTTT.

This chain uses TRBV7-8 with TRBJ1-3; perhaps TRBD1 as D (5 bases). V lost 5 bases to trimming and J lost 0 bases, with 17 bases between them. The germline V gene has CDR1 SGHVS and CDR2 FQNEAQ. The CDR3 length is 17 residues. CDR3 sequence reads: CASSHRGAGPSGNTIYF. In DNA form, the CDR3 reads TGTGCCAGCAGCCACCGGGGCGCCGGCCCCTCTGGAAACACCATATATTTT. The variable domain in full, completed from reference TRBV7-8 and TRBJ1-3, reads GAGVSQSPRYKVAKRGQDVALRCDPISGHVSLFWYQQALGQGPEFLTYFQNEAQLDKSGLPSDRFFAERPEGSVSTLKIQRTQQEDSAVYLCASSHRGAGPSGNTIYFGEGSWLTVV.

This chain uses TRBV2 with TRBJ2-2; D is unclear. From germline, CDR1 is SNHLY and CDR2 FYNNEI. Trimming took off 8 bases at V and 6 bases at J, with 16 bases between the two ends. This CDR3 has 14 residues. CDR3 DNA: TGTGCCAGCTGGCCGCTGCCTGGTCCCGGGGAGCTGTTTTTT. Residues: CASWPLPGPGELFF. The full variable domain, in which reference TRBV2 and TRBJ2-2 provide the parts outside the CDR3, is EPEVTQTPSHQVTQMGQEVILRCVPISNHLYFYWYRQILGQKVEFLVSFYNNEISEKSEIFDDQFSVERPDGSNFTLKIRSTKLEDSAMYFCASWPLPGPGELFFGEGSRLTVL.

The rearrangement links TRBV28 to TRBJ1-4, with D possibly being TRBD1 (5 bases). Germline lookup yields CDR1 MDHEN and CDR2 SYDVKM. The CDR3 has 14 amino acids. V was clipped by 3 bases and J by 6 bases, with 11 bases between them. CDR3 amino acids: CASSFGGYDEKLFF. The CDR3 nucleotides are TGTGCCAGCAGTTTCGGGGGATATGATGAAAAACTGTTTTTT.

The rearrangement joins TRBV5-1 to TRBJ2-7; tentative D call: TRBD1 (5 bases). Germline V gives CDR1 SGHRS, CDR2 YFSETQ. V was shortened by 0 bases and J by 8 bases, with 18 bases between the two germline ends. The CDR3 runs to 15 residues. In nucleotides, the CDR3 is TGCGCCAGCAGCTTGGACAGGAACATTAAGTCCAAGCAGTACTTC. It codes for CASSLDRNIKSKQYF.

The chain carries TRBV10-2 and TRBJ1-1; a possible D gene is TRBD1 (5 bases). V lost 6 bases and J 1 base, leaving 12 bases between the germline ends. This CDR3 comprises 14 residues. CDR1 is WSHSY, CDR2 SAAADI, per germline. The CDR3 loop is CASRPMGRNTEAFF. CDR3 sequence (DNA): TGCGCCAGCAGGCCGATGGGGCGGAACACTGAAGCTTTCTTT.

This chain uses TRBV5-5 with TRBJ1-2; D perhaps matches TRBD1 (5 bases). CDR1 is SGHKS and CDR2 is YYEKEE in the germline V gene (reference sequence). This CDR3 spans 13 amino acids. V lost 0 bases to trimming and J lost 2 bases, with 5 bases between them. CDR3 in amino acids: CASSLAGNYGYTF. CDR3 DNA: TGTGCCAGCAGCTTGGCAGGGAACTATGGCTACACCTTC.

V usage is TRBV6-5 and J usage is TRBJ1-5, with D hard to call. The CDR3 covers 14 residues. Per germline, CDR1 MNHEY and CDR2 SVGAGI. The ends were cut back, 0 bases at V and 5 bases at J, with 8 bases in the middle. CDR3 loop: CASSYSGVYQPQHF. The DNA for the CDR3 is TGTGCCAGCAGTTACTCTGGGGTATATCAGCCCCAGCATTTT.

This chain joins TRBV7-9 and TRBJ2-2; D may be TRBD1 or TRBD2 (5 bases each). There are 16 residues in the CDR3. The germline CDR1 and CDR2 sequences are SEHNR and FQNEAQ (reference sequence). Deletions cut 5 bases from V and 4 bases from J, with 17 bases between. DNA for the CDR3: TGTGCCAGCAGCCCTCCGGGACCTCACTCCACCGGGGAGCTGTTTTTT. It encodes CASSPPGPHSTGELFF. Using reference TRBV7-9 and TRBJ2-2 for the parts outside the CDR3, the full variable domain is DTGVSQNPRHKITKRGQNVTFRCDPISEHNRLYWYRQTLGQGPEFLTYFQNEAQLEKSRLLSDRFSAERPKGSFSTLEIQRTEQGDSAMYLCASSPPGPHSTGELFFGEGSRLTVL.

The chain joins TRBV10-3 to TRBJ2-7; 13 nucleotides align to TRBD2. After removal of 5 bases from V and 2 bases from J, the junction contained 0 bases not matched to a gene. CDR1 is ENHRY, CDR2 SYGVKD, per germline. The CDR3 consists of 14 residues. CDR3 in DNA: TGTGCCATCAGTACTAGCGGGGGGGCCTACGAGCAGTACTTC. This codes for CAISTSGGAYEQYF.

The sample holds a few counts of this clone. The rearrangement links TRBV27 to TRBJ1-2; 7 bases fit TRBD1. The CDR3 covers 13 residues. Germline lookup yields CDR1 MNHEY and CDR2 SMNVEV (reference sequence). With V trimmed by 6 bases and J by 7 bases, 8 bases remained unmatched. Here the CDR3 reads CASRLKAGGGYTF. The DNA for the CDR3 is TGTGCCAGCAGGCTAAAGGCAGGGGGTGGCTACACCTTC.

The DNA of the CDR3 is TGTGCCAGCAGCCAAGAAACAGATACGCAGTATTTT. The encoded protein is CASSQETDTQYF. The chain links TRBV4-2 to TRBJ2-3; D gene uncertain. The CDR3 covers 12 residues. Per the germline V gene, CDR1 is LGHNA and CDR2 is YNFKEQ. With 0 bases removed from V and 3 bases from J, the gap between germline ends came to 1 base.

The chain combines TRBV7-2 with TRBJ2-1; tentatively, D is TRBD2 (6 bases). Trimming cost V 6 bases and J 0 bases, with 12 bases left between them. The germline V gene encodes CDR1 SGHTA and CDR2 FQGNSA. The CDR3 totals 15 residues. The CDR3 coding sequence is TGTGCCAGCAGGCGGGACTCCTCCTCCTACAATGAGCAGTTCTTC. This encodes CASRRDSSSYNEQFF.

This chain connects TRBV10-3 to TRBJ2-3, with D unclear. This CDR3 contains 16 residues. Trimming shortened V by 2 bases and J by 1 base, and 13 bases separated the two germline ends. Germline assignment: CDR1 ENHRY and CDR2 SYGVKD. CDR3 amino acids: CAISERELSRTDTQYF. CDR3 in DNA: TGTGCCATCAGTGAGAGGGAACTATCACGCACAGATACGCAGTATTTT.

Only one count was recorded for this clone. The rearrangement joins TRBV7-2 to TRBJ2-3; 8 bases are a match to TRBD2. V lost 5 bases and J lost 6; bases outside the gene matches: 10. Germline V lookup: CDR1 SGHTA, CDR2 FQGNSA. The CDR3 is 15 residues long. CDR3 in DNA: TGTGCCAGCAGCGCTGACGGGGGGGCCGGGGATACGCAGTATTTT. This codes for CASSADGGAGDTQYF.

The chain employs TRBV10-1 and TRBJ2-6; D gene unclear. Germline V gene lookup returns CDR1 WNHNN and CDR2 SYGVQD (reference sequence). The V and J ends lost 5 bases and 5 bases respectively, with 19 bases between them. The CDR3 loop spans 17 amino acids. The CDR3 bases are TGCGCCAGCAGTAAACCTCTCGCACAAAGTCGGGCCAACGTCCTGACTTTC. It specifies CASSKPLAQSRANVLTF.

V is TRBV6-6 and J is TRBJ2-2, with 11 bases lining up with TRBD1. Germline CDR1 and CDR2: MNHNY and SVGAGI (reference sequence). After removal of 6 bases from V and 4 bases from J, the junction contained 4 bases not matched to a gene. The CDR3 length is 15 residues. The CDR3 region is CASSLGQGATGELFF. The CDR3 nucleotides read TGTGCCAGCAGCTTAGGACAGGGGGCCACCGGGGAGCTGTTTTTT.

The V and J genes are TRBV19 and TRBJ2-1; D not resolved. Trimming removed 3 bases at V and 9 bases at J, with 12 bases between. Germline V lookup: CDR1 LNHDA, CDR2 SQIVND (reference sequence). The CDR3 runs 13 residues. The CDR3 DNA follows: TGTGCCAGTAGTATCTCCAGGACGGGTGAGCAGTTCTTC. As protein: CASSISRTGEQFF.

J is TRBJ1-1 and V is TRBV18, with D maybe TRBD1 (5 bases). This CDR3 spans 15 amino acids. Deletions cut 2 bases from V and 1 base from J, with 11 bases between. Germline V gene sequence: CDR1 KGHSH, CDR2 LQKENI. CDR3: CASSPWKTGNTEAFF. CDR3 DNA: TGTGCCAGCTCACCATGGAAAACAGGGAACACTGAAGCTTTCTTT.